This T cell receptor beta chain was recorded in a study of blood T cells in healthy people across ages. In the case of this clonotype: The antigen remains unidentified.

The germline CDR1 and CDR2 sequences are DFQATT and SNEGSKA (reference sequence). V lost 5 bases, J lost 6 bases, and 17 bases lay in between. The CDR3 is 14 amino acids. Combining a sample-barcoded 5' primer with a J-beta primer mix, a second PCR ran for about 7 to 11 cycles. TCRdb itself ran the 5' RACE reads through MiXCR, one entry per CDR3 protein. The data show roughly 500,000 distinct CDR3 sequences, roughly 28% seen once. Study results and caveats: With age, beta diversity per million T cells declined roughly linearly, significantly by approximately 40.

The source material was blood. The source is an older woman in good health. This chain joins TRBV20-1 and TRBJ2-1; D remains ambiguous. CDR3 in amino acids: CSAPRALVSNEQFF. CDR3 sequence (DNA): TGCAGTGCTCCTCGGGCCCTGGTATCCAATGAGCAGTTCTTC.